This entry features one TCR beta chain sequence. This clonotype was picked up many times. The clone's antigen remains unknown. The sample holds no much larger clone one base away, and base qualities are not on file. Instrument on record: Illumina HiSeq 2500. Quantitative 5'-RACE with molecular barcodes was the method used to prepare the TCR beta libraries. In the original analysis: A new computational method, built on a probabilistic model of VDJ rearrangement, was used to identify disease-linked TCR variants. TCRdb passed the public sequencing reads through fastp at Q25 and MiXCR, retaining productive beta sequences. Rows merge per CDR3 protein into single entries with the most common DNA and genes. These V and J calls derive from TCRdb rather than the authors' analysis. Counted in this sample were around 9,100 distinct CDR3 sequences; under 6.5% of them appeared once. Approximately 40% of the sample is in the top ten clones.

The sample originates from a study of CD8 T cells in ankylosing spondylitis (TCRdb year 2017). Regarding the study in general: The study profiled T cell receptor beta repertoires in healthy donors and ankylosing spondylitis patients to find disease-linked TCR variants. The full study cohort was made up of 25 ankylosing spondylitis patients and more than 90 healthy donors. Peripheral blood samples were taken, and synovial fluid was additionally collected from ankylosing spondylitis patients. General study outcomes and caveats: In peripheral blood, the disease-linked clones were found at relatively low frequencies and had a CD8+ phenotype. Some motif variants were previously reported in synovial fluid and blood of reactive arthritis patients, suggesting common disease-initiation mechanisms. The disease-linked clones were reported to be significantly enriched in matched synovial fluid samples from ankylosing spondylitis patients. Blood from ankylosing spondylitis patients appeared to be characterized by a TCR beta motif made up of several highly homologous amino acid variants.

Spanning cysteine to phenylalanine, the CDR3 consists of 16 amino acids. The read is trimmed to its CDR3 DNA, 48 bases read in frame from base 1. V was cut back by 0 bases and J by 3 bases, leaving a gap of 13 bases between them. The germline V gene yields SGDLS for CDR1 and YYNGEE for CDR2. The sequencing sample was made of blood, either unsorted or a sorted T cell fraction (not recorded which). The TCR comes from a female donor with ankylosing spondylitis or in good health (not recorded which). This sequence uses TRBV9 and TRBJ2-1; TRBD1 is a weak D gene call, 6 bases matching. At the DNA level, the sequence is TGTGCCAGCAGCGTAGAAAAGGCAGGGGTCTACAATGAGCAGTTCTTC. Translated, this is CASSVEKAGVYNEQFF.